These 22 T cell receptor beta chains were all obtained from the same sample, sequenced in a study of OX40 agonist ivuxolimab in advanced cancers. The data were produced by immunoSEQ multiplex PCR, yet TCRdb's version contains in-frame clones alone and is incomplete. The sample has tens of thousands of clones, roughly 90% seen once; the top ten hold around 54%. The starting material was CD4+ or CD8+ T cells sorted from blood, obtained in a trial of the OX40 agonist ivuxolimab. Receptors were obtained from an adult with an advanced solid tumor such as melanoma, head and neck, liver or kidney cancer.

The chain couples TRBV6-5 to TRBJ2-2, with D uncertain. V was pared by 10 bases and J by 4 bases, with 16 bases between. The CDR3 extends over 14 amino acids. Germline V lookup: CDR1 MNHEY, CDR2 SVGAGI. The CDR3 sequence is CATSYSLGTGELFF. The CDR3 region has the DNA TGTGCCACTTCATACTCTCTTGGCACCGGGGAGCTGTTTTTT.

This chain connects TRBV27 to TRBJ2-5, with D unresolved. The DNA end favors TRBJ2-7, so the J call may be wrong. Germline loops: CDR1 MNHEY, CDR2 SMNVEV (reference sequence). The CDR3 length is 14 residues. The CDR3 nucleotides read TGTGCCAGCAGTTTAGGTCCAGGCTCCTACGAGCAGTACTTC. Amino acids: CASSLGPGSYEQYF.

This chain uses TRBV29-1 with TRBJ2-7; 7 bases line up with TRBD1. The CDR3 is 12 residues long. J lost 5 bases, V lost 5 bases, and 6 bases had no gene match. The germline gives CDR1 SQVTM, CDR2 ANQGSEA. The CDR3 loop is CSVTTGVDEQYF. For the CDR3, the DNA is TGCAGCGTTACTACAGGGGTGGACGAGCAGTACTTC.

V usage is TRBV7-9 and J usage is TRBJ2-3; D is possibly TRBD1 (6 bases). From germline, CDR1 is SEHNR and CDR2 FQNEAQ (reference sequence). The CDR3 extends over 15 amino acids. Between the trimmed V and J ends, which lost 2 bases and 0 bases, there was a span of 9 bases. The CDR3 sequence is CASSLNRESTDTQYF. In nucleotides, the CDR3 is TGTGCCAGCAGCTTAAACAGGGAGAGCACAGATACGCAGTATTTT.

The rearrangement joins TRBV18 to TRBJ1-1, with unresolved D. Per the germline V gene, CDR1 is KGHSH and CDR2 is LQKENI. The CDR3 contains 13 residues. Trimming stripped 3 bases from V and 3 bases from J, with 8 bases between. The CDR3 nucleotides read TGTGCCAGCTCACCGGAGGTCGACACTGAAGCTTTCTTT. This gives the protein CASSPEVDTEAFF.

This chain uses TRBV7-2 with TRBJ1-1; D call uncertain. From germline, CDR1 is SGHTA and CDR2 FQGNSA. V lost 6 bases, J lost 7 bases, and 12 bases lay in between. The CDR3 has 12 amino acids. CDR3 bases: TGTGCCAGCAGTTTCAAAGGGAGTGAAGCTTTCTTT. This gives the protein CASSFKGSEAFF.

The rearrangement links TRBV14 to TRBJ2-1; D is unresolved. Trimming took 1 base from V and 0 from J, leaving 7 bases between them. Germline CDR1 reads SGHDN; CDR2 reads FVKESK. CDR3 length: 15 amino acids. CDR3 bases: TGTGCCAGCAGCCAAGGAGACACCTCCTACAATGAGCAGTTCTTC. The encoded protein is CASSQGDTSYNEQFF.

The gene calls are TRBV7-3 and TRBJ2-3, with D hard to call. Trimming removed 5 bases from V and 0 bases from J, with 3 bases in between. This CDR3 spans 12 amino acids. Germline lookup yields CDR1 SGHTA and CDR2 FQGTGA. In DNA form, the CDR3 reads TGTGCCAGCAGCGCGAGCACAGATACGCAGTATTTT. Amino acid sequence: CASSASTDTQYF.

The chain carries TRBV29-1 and TRBJ2-2; 9 positions match TRBD1. This CDR3 contains 13 residues. Germline CDR1 and CDR2: SQVTM and ANQGSEA. V was pared by 6 bases and J by 4 bases, with 3 bases of the junction left unmatched. DNA of the CDR3: TGCAGCGTACCGGGACAGGGCACCGGGGAGCTGTTTTTT. Translating gives CSVPGQGTGELFF.

The V call is TRBV19, the J call TRBJ2-7, with D uncertain. CDR3 length equals 14 residues. In germline, CDR1 is LNHDA, CDR2 SQIVND (reference sequence). Trimming removed 3 bases from V and 2 bases from J, with 11 bases in between. This CDR3 reads CASSMSPAAYEQYF. CDR3 DNA: TGTGCCAGTAGTATGAGTCCGGCGGCCTACGAGCAGTACTTC.

This clone has more than one count but fewer than ten. The chain links TRBV18 to TRBJ2-7; D is possibly TRBD1 (7 bases). Trimming stripped 1 base from V and 3 bases from J, with 13 bases between. This CDR3 has 15 amino acids. The germline V gene encodes CDR1 KGHSH and CDR2 LQKENI. Here the CDR3 reads CASSPLRGRDYEQYF. CDR3 coding DNA: TGTGCCAGCTCACCACTAAGGGGGCGGGACTACGAGCAGTACTTC.

This clone has just one count. The J gene is TRBJ2-3, the V gene TRBV27, with D possibly matching TRBD2 (5 bases). CDR1 and CDR2 from the germline V gene are MNHEY and SMNVEV (reference sequence). V lost 1 base to trimming and J lost 0 bases, with 11 bases between them. This CDR3 is 16 amino acids long. Here the CDR3 reads CASSLYSGGSTDTQYF. In DNA, the CDR3 is TGTGCCAGCAGTTTATACTCCGGCGGGAGCACAGATACGCAGTATTTT.

V is TRBV5-8 and J is TRBJ1-5; D is ambiguous. CDR1 SGHTS and CDR2 YDEGEE come from the germline V gene. V gave up 3 bases and J gave up 3 bases, with 22 bases separating them. The CDR3 extends over 18 amino acids. The CDR3 nucleotides read TGTGCCAGCAGCTGGGTCGCGGCAGTCTCCGACCACAATCAGCCCCAGCATTTT. This translates into CASSWVAAVSDHNQPQHF.

This chain uses TRBV2 with TRBJ2-5; D perhaps matches TRBD1 (5 bases). The germline V and J ends were trimmed by 0 bases and 1 base, with 15 bases remaining between them. CDR1 is SNHLY and CDR2 is FYNNEI in the germline V gene. The CDR3 is made up of 17 amino acids. CDR3 loop: CASSEAVRFDSQETQYF. CDR3 nucleotides: TGTGCCAGCAGTGAAGCGGTAAGGTTTGACAGCCAAGAGACCCAGTACTTC. The variable domain in full, with the rest retrieved from reference TRBV2 and TRBJ2-5, is EPEVTQTPSHQVTQMGQEVILRCVPISNHLYFYWYRQILGQKVEFLVSFYNNEISEKSEIFDDQFSVERPDGSNFTLKIRSTKLEDSAMYFCASSEAVRFDSQETQYFGPGTRLLVL.

V usage is TRBV5-1 and J usage is TRBJ1-1; D uncertain. V lost 1 base to trimming and J lost 2 bases, with 6 bases between them. Germline values: CDR1 SGHRS, CDR2 YFSETQ. The CDR3 extends over 13 amino acids. The CDR3 sequence is CASSLPENTEAFF. The CDR3 DNA is TGCGCCAGCAGCTTGCCGGAAAACACTGAAGCTTTCTTT.

This clone showed up just a few times. The V and J genes are TRBV2 and TRBJ2-7; TRBD2 might be the D (6 bases). Germline CDR1 is SNHLY and CDR2 is FYNNEI. The length of the CDR3 is 15 residues. The V end was cut by 7 bases, the J end by 0 bases, with 16 bases between. CDR3 in amino acids: CASNRRDSSSYEQYF. Here the CDR3 DNA reads TGTGCCAGCAACCGCCGGGACTCGAGCTCCTACGAGCAGTACTTC. The entire variable domain, with the rest obtained from reference TRBV2 and TRBJ2-7, is as follows: EPEVTQTPSHQVTQMGQEVILRCVPISNHLYFYWYRQILGQKVEFLVSFYNNEISEKSEIFDDQFSVERPDGSNFTLKIRSTKLEDSAMYFCASNRRDSSSYEQYFGPGTRLTVT.

This clone was detected once. V gene TRBV28 combines with J gene TRBJ1-2; TRBD1 is a possible D gene (5 bases). The CDR3 extends over 12 amino acids. Germline V lookup: CDR1 MDHEN, CDR2 SYDVKM. V dropped 1 base and J dropped 7 bases, with 7 bases sitting between them. Here the CDR3 reads CASSLSTGGYTF. The CDR3 DNA reads as TGTGCCAGCAGTTTATCAACAGGTGGCTACACCTTC.

The chain links TRBV6-5 to TRBJ2-5, with a tentative D call TRBD1 (6 bases). Germline CDR1 MNHEY, CDR2 SVGAGI. The CDR3 is 13 amino acids. Trimming took off 8 bases at V and 5 bases at J, with 15 bases between the two ends. The DNA of the CDR3 is TGTGCCAGCTCCCCCCAGGGGCGGGAGACCCAGTACTTC. This codes for CASSPQGRETQYF.

The rearrangement joins TRBV13 to TRBJ2-5, with 11 bases fitting TRBD1. The CDR3 is 16 residues long. Trimming took 1 base from V and 2 from J; bases not matched to a gene: 3. Germline-derived CDR1 and CDR2 are PRHDT and FYEKMQ (reference sequence). CDR3 sequence (DNA): TGTGCCAGCAGCTTAGCTTGGGACAGGGGGCAAGAGACCCAGTACTTC. This encodes CASSLAWDRGQETQYF.

V and J are TRBV28 and TRBJ2-1; 7 bases are shared with TRBD1. The CDR3 is made up of 15 amino acids. Germline values: CDR1 MDHEN, CDR2 SYDVKM. The J segment lost 1 base and the V segment lost 5 bases, leaving 5 bases of the junction unmatched. This chain's CDR3 is CASSLGTDSYNEQFF. For the CDR3, the DNA is TGTGCCAGCAGTCTCGGGACAGATTCCTACAATGAGCAGTTCTTC.

The chain employs TRBV28 and TRBJ1-1, with D maybe TRBD1 (5 bases). This CDR3 is built from 18 residues. Germline CDR1 reads MDHEN; CDR2 reads SYDVKM. V dropped 8 bases and J dropped 5 bases, with 30 bases sitting between them. The CDR3 region is CASAPRVRWFRAQTEAFF. The CDR3 nucleotides are TGTGCCAGCGCACCCAGGGTCCGGTGGTTCAGGGCGCAGACTGAAGCTTTCTTT.

V gene TRBV13 combines with J gene TRBJ2-5; D not certain. The CDR3 length is 12 residues. V lost 1 base, J lost 1 base, and 1 base lay in between. Germline assignment: CDR1 PRHDT and CDR2 FYEKMQ (reference sequence). For the CDR3, the DNA is TGTGCCAGCAGCTTAGTCCAAGAGACCCAGTACTTC. It specifies CASSLVQETQYF.